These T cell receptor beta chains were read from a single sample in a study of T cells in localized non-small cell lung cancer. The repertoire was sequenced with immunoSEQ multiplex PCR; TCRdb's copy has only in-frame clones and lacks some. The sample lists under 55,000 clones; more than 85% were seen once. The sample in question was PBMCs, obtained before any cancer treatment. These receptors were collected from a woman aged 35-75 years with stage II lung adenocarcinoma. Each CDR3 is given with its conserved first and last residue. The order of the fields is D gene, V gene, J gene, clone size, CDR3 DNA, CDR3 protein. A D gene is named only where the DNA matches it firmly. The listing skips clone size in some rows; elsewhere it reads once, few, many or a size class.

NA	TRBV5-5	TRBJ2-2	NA	TGTGCCAGCAGCTTGGACGTAAAGGGCACCGGGGAGCTGTTTTTT	CASSLDVKGTGELFF
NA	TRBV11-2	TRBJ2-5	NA	TGTGCCAGCAGCTTCACCAGTAGAGAGACCCAGTACTTC	CASSFTSRETQYF
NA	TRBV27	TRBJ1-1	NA	TGTGCCAGCAGTTCCAGAACGAGCTTGGACGCTGAAGCTTTCTTT	CASSSRTSLDAEAFF
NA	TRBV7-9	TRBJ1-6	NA	TGTGCCAGCAGCTTACATCAGGGGACACCCCTCCACTTT	CASSLHQGTPLHF
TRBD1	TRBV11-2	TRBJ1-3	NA	TGTGCCAGCAGCTTGAGTCCTAGGGACAGTCAAAACACCATATATTTT	CASSLSPRDSQNTIYF
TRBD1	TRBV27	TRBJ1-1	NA	TGTGCCAGCAGTTTCGGGACAGGCCTATTCATGAACACTGAAGCTTTCTTT	CASSFGTGLFMNTEAFF
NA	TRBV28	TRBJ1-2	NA	TGTGCCAGCAGTTTAGAGACAGCCCGAAACTATGGCTACACCTTC	CASSLETARNYGYTF
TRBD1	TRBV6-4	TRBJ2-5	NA	TGTGCCAGCAGTGATCACAGGGGCCAGGGGACCCAGTACTTC	CASSDHRGQGTQYF
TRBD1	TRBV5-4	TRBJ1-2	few	TGTGCCAGCATCAGGGCCGGGACAGGGAACTATGCCGGCTACACCTTC	CASIRAGTGNYAGYTF
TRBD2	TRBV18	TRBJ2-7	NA	TGTGCCAGCTCACCATATACCGGGACTAGCGGCAGGGAGCAGTACTTC	CASSPYTGTSGREQYF
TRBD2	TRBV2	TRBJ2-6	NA	TGTGCCAGCAGCTACACTAGCGGGGAAGCTGGGGCCAACGTCCTGACTTTC	CASSYTSGEAGANVLTF
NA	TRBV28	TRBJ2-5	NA	TGTGCCAGCAGTCCGAATTCTCCGGGACGGAAACGAGAGACCCAGTACTTC	CASSPNSPGRKRETQYF
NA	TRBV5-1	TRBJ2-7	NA	TGCGCCAGCAGCTCGCAAGGGGCCAACGAGCAGTACTTC	CASSSQGANEQYF
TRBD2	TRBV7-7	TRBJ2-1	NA	TGTGCCAGCAGCTTGGTGGCGGGAGGCTACAATGAGCAGTTCTTC	CASSLVAGGYNEQFF
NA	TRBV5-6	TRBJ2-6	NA	TGTGCCAGCAGCAAGCCCTCTGGGGCCAACGTCCTGACTTTC	CASSKPSGANVLTF
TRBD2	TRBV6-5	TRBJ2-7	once	TGTGCCAGCAGTTACGGAGCGGGAGCGTTTGAGGAGCAGTACTTC	CASSYGAGAFEEQYF
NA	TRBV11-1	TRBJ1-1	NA	TGTGCCAGCAGCTTAGGGCTCATTCAGAACACTGAAGCTTTCTTT	CASSLGLIQNTEAFF
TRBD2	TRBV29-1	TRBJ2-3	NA	TGCAGCGTTGAGGGAGGGAGGGCCGGGGATACGCAGTATTTT	CSVEGGRAGDTQYF
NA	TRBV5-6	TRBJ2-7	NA	TGTGCCAGCAGCTTGGGCAGGGCCTACGAGCAGTACTTC	CASSLGRAYEQYF
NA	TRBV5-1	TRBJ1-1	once	TGCGCCAGCAGCTTGGGCACACGAAACACTGAAGCTTTCTTT	CASSLGTRNTEAFF
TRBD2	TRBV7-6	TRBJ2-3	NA	TGTGCCAGCAGCTTAGACCCTGAGCGGGAGTGGACAGATACGCAGTATTTT	CASSLDPEREWTDTQYF
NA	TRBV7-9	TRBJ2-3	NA	TGTGCCAGCAGCTTAGGCTTGCCCACAGATACGCAGTATTTT	CASSLGLPTDTQYF
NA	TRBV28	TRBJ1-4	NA	TGTGCCAGCAGTTTCCCCGGCCCAACTAATGAAAAACTGTTTTTT	CASSFPGPTNEKLFF
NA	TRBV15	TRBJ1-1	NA	TGTGCCACCAGCAGACAGGGGCAGGCTGAAGCTTTCTTT	CATSRQGQAEAFF
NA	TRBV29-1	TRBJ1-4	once	TGCAGCGCGACCGGGGAAAAACTGTTTTTT	CSATGEKLFF
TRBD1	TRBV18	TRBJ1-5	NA	TGTGCCAGCTCACTCGGACAGGGGAATCAGCCCCAGCATTTT	CASSLGQGNQPQHF
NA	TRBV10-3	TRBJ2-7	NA	TGTGCCATCAGTGAGTCGACTCGGACGGCGATCTACGAGCAGTACTTC	CAISESTRTAIYEQYF
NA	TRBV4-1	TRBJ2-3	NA	TGCGCCAGCAGCCAGGCGACTAATTTTAAAGATACGCAGTATTTT	CASSQATNFKDTQYF
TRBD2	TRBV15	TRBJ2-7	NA	TGTGCCACCAGGATCGGGACTAGCGGGAGTTACGAGCAGTACTTC	CATRIGTSGSYEQYF
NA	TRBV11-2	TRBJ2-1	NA	TGTGCCAGCAGCTTAGAGGGAAAGGGAGGGGGGAATGAGCAGTTCTTC	CASSLEGKGGGNEQFF
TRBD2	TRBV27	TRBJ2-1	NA	TGTGCCAGCAGTGCCCCTGGGCGGGGACTAAATGAGCAGTTCTTC	CASSAPGRGLNEQFF
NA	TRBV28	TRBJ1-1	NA	TGTGCCAGCAGTCGGGCCGGGGGGGAGAGAGTACGGGCTTTCTTT	CASSRAGGERVRAFF
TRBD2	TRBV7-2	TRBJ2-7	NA	TGTGCCAGCAGCTTAGGACATAGCGGGGTCTCCTACGAGCAGTACTTC	CASSLGHSGVSYEQYF
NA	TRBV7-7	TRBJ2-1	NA	TGTGCCAGCAGCTTAGGGGGGGCGCAGAATGAGCAGTTCTTC	CASSLGGAQNEQFF
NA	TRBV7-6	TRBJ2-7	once	TGTGCCAGCAGCTTACAGCTTCGCAACGAGCAGTACTTC	CASSLQLRNEQYF
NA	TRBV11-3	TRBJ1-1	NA	TGTGCCAGCAGCTTCGTACAGGAAACTGAAGCTTTCTTT	CASSFVQETEAFF
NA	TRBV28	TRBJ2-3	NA	TGTGCCAGCAGCCCCAATGCGGCAGTTAGCACAGATACGCAGTATTTT	CASSPNAAVSTDTQYF
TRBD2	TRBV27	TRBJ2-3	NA	TGTGCCAGCAGTCGATTCTGGGTAGCGGGGGGATCAGGCACAGATACGCAGTATTTT	CASSRFWVAGGSGTDTQYF
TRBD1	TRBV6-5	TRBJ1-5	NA	TGTGCCAGCAGTTGGGACAGAAATCAGCCCCAGCATTTT	CASSWDRNQPQHF
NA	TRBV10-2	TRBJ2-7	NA	TGCGCCAGCATGATAACCTACGAGCAGTACTTC	CASMITYEQYF
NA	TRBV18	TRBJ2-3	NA	TGTGCCAGCTCACCTGGGACCGCTGAAGCTACGCAGTATTTT	CASSPGTAEATQYF
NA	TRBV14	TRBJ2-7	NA	TGTGCCAGCAGCCAAGCCGGCCCGGAGGGACTCCTTTACGAGCAGTACTTC	CASSQAGPEGLLYEQYF
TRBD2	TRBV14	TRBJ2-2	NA	TGTGCCAGCAGCCCCCTTAGCGGGGGTGGCGGGGAGCTGTTTTTT	CASSPLSGGGGELFF